The following is a TCR beta chain sequence with its context. V lost 10 bases, J lost 0 bases, and 12 bases lay in between. Germline loops: CDR1 MDHEN, CDR2 SYDVKM. The CDR3 runs 13 residues. Study processing details: The assay estimated nucleated cells by amplifying reference gene primers. Generated by immunoSEQ multiplex PCR, the TCRdb table keeps only in-frame clones and is missing some. From that table come the V and J calls and clone size; the DNA was used to work out D and trimming. The repertoire holds fewer than 250,000 clones, with roughly 80% as singletons. The data belong to a study of blood T cell repertoires in COVID-19. Looking at the study overall: The samples span acute and convalescent COVID-19 from the United States, Italy and Spain. Sample material is recorded as cDNA or gDNA derived from T cells, B-cell-depleted T cells, or PBMCs.

The sequence derives from a woman aged 55-75 years with active or convalescent COVID-19. Sequenced input: peripheral blood. The chain carries TRBV28 and TRBJ1-1, with D hard to call. The CDR3 DNA sequence: TGTGCCACCCATAGGAGTCTGAACACTGAAGCTTTCTTT. Protein product: CATHRSLNTEAFF.